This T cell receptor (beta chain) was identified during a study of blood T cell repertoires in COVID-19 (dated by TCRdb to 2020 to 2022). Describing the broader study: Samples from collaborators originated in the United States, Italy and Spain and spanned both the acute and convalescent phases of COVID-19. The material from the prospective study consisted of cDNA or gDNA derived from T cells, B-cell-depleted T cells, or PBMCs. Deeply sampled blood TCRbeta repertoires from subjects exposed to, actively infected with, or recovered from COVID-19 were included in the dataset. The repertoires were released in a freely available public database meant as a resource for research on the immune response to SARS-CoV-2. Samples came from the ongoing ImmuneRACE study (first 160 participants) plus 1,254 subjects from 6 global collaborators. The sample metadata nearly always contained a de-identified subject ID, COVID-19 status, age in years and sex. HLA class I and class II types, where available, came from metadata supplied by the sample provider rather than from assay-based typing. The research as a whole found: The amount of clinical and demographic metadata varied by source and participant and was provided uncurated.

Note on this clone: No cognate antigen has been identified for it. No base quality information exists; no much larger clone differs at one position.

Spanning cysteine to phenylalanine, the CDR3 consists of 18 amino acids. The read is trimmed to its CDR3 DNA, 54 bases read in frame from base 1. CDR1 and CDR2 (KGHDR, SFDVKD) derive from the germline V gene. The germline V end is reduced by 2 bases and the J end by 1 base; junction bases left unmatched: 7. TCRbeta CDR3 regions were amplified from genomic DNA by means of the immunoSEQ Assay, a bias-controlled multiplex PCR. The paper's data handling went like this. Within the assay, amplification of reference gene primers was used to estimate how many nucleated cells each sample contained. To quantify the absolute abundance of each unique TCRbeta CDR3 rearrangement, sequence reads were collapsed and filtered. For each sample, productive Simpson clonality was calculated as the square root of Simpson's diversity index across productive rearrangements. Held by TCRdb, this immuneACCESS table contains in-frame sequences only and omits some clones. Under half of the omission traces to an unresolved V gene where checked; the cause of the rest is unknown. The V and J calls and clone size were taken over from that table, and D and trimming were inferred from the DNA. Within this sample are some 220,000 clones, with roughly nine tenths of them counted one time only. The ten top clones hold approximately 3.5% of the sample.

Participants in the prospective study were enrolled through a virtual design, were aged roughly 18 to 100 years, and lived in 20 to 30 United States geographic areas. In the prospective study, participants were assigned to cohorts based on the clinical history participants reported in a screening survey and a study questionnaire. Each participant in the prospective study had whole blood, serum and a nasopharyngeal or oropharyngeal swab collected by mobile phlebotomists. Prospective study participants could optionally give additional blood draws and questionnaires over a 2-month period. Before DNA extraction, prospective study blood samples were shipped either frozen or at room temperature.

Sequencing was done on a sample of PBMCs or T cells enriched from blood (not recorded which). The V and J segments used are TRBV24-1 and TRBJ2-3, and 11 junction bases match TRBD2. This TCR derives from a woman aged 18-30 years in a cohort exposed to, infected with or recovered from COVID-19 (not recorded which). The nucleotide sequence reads TGTGCCACCAGTGATTCTAGCGGGAGGCAGTATGGCACAGATACGCAGTATTTT. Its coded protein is CATSDSSGRQYGTDTQYF.